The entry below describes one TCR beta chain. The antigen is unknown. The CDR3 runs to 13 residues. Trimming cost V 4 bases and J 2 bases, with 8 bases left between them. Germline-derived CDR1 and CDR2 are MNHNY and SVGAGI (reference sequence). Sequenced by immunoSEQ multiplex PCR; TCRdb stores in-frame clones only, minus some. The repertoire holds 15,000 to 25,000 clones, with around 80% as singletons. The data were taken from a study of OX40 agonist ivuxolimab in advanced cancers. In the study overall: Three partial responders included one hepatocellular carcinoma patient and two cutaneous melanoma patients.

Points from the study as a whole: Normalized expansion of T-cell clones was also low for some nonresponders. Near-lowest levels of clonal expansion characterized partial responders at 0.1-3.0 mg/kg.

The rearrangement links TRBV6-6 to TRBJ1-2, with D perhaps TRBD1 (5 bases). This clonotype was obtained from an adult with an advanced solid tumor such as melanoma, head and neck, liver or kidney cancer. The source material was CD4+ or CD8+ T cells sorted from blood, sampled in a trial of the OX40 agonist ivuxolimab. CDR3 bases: TGTGCCAGCAGTTCGACAGAAAACTATGGCTACACCTTC. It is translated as CASSSTENYGYTF.